A single sample gave rise to the 30 T cell receptor beta chains below, sequenced in a study of neurological immune-mediated disorders. One entry per CDR3 protein results from TCRdb running MiXCR on the 5' RACE reads. The data hold some 47,000 distinct CDR3 sequences, with about 6% observed a single time. Sequenced input: CD4+ T cells from blood. All receptors come from a woman between 35 and 50 years old in good health.

This clonotype was seen repeatedly, ten times or more. This chain links TRBV7-3 with TRBJ2-7; D is uncertain. Germline V lookup: CDR1 SGHTA, CDR2 FQGTGA. The V end lost 3 bases, the J end lost 2 bases, and 8 bases lay between the germline ends. The length of the CDR3 is 13 residues. The CDR3 nucleotides read TGTGCCAGCAGCTTCACTGGTACCTACGAGCAGTACTTC. Its translation: CASSFTGTYEQYF.

This clonotype was observed many times. The J gene is TRBJ1-3, the V gene TRBV28, with 7 bases aligning to TRBD1. From germline, CDR1 is MDHEN and CDR2 SYDVKM. The junction had 6 bases not matched to a gene; V was cut back by 5 bases and J by 5 bases. The CDR3 covers 14 residues. The DNA for the CDR3 is TGTGCCAGCAGTCTCGGGACAGCCCGAAACACCATATATTTT. This encodes CASSLGTARNTIYF. Full variable domain (remainder filled in from reference TRBV28 and TRBJ1-3): DVKVTQSSRYLVKRTGEKVFLECVQDMDHENMFWYRQDPGLGLRLIYFSYDVKMKEKGDIPEGYSVSREKKERFSLILESASTNQTSMYLCASSLGTARNTIYFGEGSWLTVV.

This clonotype was picked up many times. This sequence joins TRBV11-2 and TRBJ2-7; D not certain. V lost 1 base and J 0 bases, leaving 7 bases between the germline ends. CDR1 and CDR2 from the germline V gene are SGHAT and FQNNGV. The CDR3 length is 14 residues. In DNA form, the CDR3 reads TGTGCCAGCAGCTTAGGGCAGAACTCCTACGAGCAGTACTTC. It is translated as CASSLGQNSYEQYF.

This clonotype was counted only a few times. This sequence joins TRBV6-6 and TRBJ2-1, with TRBD2 identical over 8 bases. Trimming took 6 bases from V and 5 from J; bases not matched to a gene: 12. CDR1 and CDR2 (germline): MNHNY, SVGAGI (reference sequence). This CDR3 region has 16 residues. The CDR3 here is CASRSPTAGVDNEQFF. The CDR3 region has the DNA TGTGCCAGCAGATCCCCCACAGCGGGAGTTGACAATGAGCAGTTCTTC.

This clonotype was seen many times. The chain uses TRBV6-5 and TRBJ2-2; no firm D call. This CDR3 contains 15 residues. Trimming removed 6 bases at V and 1 base at J, with 12 bases between. Germline loops: CDR1 MNHEY, CDR2 SVGAGI. CDR3 DNA sequence: TGTGCCAGCAGCTCCCAGATCGAGAACACCGGGGAGCTGTTTTTT. This encodes CASSSQIENTGELFF.

The table lists this clonotype with many counts. This chain connects TRBV29-1 to TRBJ2-5; D perhaps matches TRBD2 (6 bases). V dropped 4 bases and J dropped 5 bases, with 14 bases sitting between them. Per germline, CDR1 SQVTM and CDR2 ANQGSEA. This CDR3 contains 13 residues. This CDR3 reads CSVGGVGGETQYF. CDR3 bases: TGCAGCGTTGGGGGCGTCGGGGGTGAGACCCAGTACTTC.

Ten or more counts support this clonotype. This chain connects TRBV4-1 to TRBJ2-1; 7 bases map to TRBD2. Germline trimming cut 4 bases from V and 1 base from J; bases unmatched to any gene: 13. The CDR3 contains 18 residues. The germline CDR1 and CDR2 sequences are MGHRA and YSYEKL. CDR3 in DNA: TGCGCCAGCAGCCTAGATTCCGGGAGGAGTAGTTCCTACAATGAGCAGTTCTTC. It specifies CASSLDSGRSSSYNEQFF.

In its sample, this clonotype was seen many times. CDR3: CASSTRDRGSYEQYF. The CDR3 DNA sequence: TGTGCCAGCAGTACCCGGGACAGGGGCTCCTACGAGCAGTACTTC. The chain employs TRBV28 and TRBJ2-7, with 10 bases lining up with TRBD1. The germline V gene has CDR1 MDHEN and CDR2 SYDVKM. J gave up 0 bases and V 5 bases, and 4 bases lay outside the gene matches. CDR3 length: 15 amino acids.

This clonotype was counted at least ten times. The chain combines TRBV12-3 or TRBV12-4 with TRBJ1-5; D uncertain. Trimming pared 8 bases from V and 0 bases from J, leaving 20 bases between. The length of the CDR3 is 17 residues. As DNA, the CDR3 is TGTGCCAGCGGGAGGGAGGGATTGGGAAATAGCAATCAGCCCCAGCATTTT. Residues: CASGREGLGNSNQPQHF.

This clonotype was seen repeatedly, ten times or more. This chain connects TRBV4-1 to TRBJ1-2, with 7 bases matching TRBD1. CDR3 size: 16 residues. Germline V gene lookup returns CDR1 MGHRA and CDR2 YSYEKL. V dropped 0 bases and J dropped 5; count of bases not matched to a gene: 9. The CDR3 loop reads CASSQEGTGEYYGYTF. CDR3 bases: TGCGCCAGCAGCCAAGAGGGTACAGGGGAATATTATGGCTACACCTTC.

In this sample, this clonotype turned up many times. The chain employs TRBV4-2 and TRBJ2-7; tentatively, D is TRBD1 or TRBD2 (5 bases each). The germline CDR1 and CDR2 sequences are LGHNA and YNFKEQ. The CDR3 has 15 residues. V lost 0 bases to trimming and J lost 2 bases, with 11 bases between them. The CDR3 nucleotides read TGTGCCAGCAGCCAAGAATGGGACGGGCCCTACGAGCAGTACTTC. It yields the protein CASSQEWDGPYEQYF.

This clonotype was seen at least ten times. The V call is TRBV29-1, the J call TRBJ2-7; 8 bases line up with TRBD1. In germline, CDR1 is SQVTM, CDR2 ANQGSEA. The trim removed 2 bases at V and 5 bases at J, leaving 8 bases unmatched. This CDR3 region has 14 residues. The CDR3: CSVENRLRGHEQYF. CDR3 coding DNA: TGCAGCGTTGAAAATCGCCTCAGGGGGCACGAGCAGTACTTC.

At least ten counts were recorded for this clonotype. The DNA for the CDR3 is TGTGCCAGCAGCCAAGAACGACAGGTACTTGACAATGAGCAGTTCTTC. This codes for CASSQERQVLDNEQFF. The gene calls are TRBV14 and TRBJ2-1, with a possible D match to TRBD1 (6 bases). This CDR3 is built from 16 residues. Germline V gene lookup returns CDR1 SGHDN and CDR2 FVKESK. V was shortened by 0 bases and J by 5 bases, with 14 bases between the two germline ends.

About this clonotype itself: Given a much more abundant clone one base away, this may be a read error. The chain recombines TRBV3-1 with TRBJ1-6; a possible D gene is TRBD1 (5 bases). V was pared by 0 bases and J by 10 bases, with 10 bases between. Germline CDR1 is LGHDT and CDR2 is YNNKEL (reference sequence). The CDR3 loop spans 14 amino acids. CDR3 nucleotide sequence: TGTGCCAGCAGCCAAGATGTGGGGGGGTCACCCCTCCACTTT. Residues: CASSQDVGGSPLHF. Variable domain in full (rest from reference TRBV3-1 and TRBJ1-6): DTAVSQTPKYLVTQMGNDKSIKCEQNLGHDTMYWYKQDSKKFLKIMFSYNNKELIINETVPNRFSPKSPDKAHLNLHINSLELGDSAVYFCASSQDVGGSPLHFGNGTRLTVT.

This clonotype was detected ten times or more. V and J are TRBV20-1 and TRBJ2-1; 7 bases agree with TRBD2. The length of the CDR3 is 14 residues. The germline gives CDR1 DFQATT, CDR2 SNEGSKA (reference sequence). The J segment lost 9 bases and the V segment lost 6 bases, leaving 14 bases of the junction unmatched. The CDR3 sequence is CSARRVAGVGEQFF. The CDR3 nucleotides are TGCAGTGCCCGCCGGGTTGCGGGAGTTGGTGAGCAGTTCTTC.

Turning to this clonotype: A clone one base away is much larger, so this may be a read error. As the CDR3 is not closed by the conserved phenylalanine or tryptophan, this likely results from a read error. J is TRBJ2-7 and V is TRBV20-1; TRBD1 aligns across 9 bases. CDR3 size: 11 residues. J gave up 4 bases and V 6 bases, and 1 base lay outside the gene matches. Germline V gene sequence: CDR1 DFQATT, CDR2 SNEGSKA (reference sequence). The CDR3 here is CSAGTGYEQYL. DNA for the CDR3: TGCAGTGCAGGGACAGGGTACGAGCAGTACCTC.

This clonotype was found many times. The gene calls are TRBV29-1 and TRBJ2-5; D may be TRBD1 or TRBD2 (5 bases each). Between the trimmed V and J ends, which lost 4 bases and 4 bases, there was a span of 13 bases. Germline V gene sequence: CDR1 SQVTM, CDR2 ANQGSEA. This CDR3 spans 13 amino acids. The CDR3 DNA reads TGCAGCGTTGGCCTGGGACCCCGAGAGACCCAGTACTTC. Translating gives CSVGLGPRETQYF.

With regard to this clonotype: This CDR3 is missing its conserved last phenylalanine or tryptophan, likely due to a read error. The limits of the CDR3 on the DNA are not certain, so only TCRdb's listed CDR3 is given. The chain employs TRBV10-3 and TRBJ2-1; TRBD2 was called by the table and not checked on the DNA. The length of the CDR3 is 11 amino acids, counting both ends. Germline loops: CDR1 ENHRY, CDR2 SYGVKD. CDR3 amino acids: CAISEYVGLAG.

Ten or more counts support this clonotype. The chain recombines TRBV7-6 with TRBJ2-7; D remains ambiguous. With 0 bases removed from V and 3 bases from J, the gap between germline ends came to 9 bases. CDR1 is SGHVS, CDR2 FNYEAQ, per germline. CDR3 length: 14 amino acids. CDR3 nucleotides: TGTGCCAGCAGCTTAGCGAGTGGGGACTACGAGCAGTACTTC. Residues: CASSLASGDYEQYF.

In this sample, this clonotype turned up many times. V usage is TRBV3-1 and J usage is TRBJ2-2; 13 bases agree with TRBD2. V gave up 4 bases and J gave up 4 bases; unmatched junction bases: 9. The CDR3 is made up of 18 amino acids. Germline V gene lookup returns CDR1 LGHDT and CDR2 YNNKEL (reference sequence). Written as DNA, the CDR3 is TGTGCCAGCAGCCCGGGACTAGCGGGAAATCGTGGCACCGGGGAGCTGTTTTTT. Its protein is CASSPGLAGNRGTGELFF. Complete variable domain (other parts from reference TRBV3-1 and TRBJ2-2): DTAVSQTPKYLVTQMGNDKSIKCEQNLGHDTMYWYKQDSKKFLKIMFSYNNKELIINETVPNRFSPKSPDKAHLNLHINSLELGDSAVYFCASSPGLAGNRGTGELFFGEGSRLTVL.

This clonotype was seen at least ten times. The CDR3 protein is CASSHSNLPGASATGELFF. The CDR3 DNA reads TGTGCCAGCAGCCATAGCAACCTTCCCGGGGCCAGTGCGACCGGGGAGCTGTTTTTT. The V call is TRBV11-2, the J call TRBJ2-2; D is possibly TRBD1 or TRBD2 (5 bases each). Trimming took off 5 bases at V and 5 bases at J, with 27 bases between the two ends. The CDR3 extends over 19 amino acids. Germline V gene data show CDR1 as SGHAT and CDR2 as FQNNGV.

This clonotype was detected many times. J is TRBJ2-5 and V is TRBV7-6; no clear D. V gave up 5 bases and J gave up 6 bases, with 10 bases separating them. This CDR3 spans 12 amino acids. Germline CDR1 reads SGHVS; CDR2 reads FNYEAQ. The CDR3 DNA is TGTGCCAGCAGCCCTAGAGTTCAGACCCAGTACTTC. It encodes CASSPRVQTQYF.

This clonotype was seen many times. This chain connects TRBV20-1 to TRBJ1-1; unclear D gene. Trimming shortened V by 4 bases and J by 4 bases, and 13 bases separated the two germline ends. Germline CDR1 and CDR2: DFQATT and SNEGSKA (reference sequence). The CDR3 loop spans 13 amino acids. Here the CDR3 DNA reads TGCAGTGCTACGTCCTTAGACTTCACTGAAGCTTTCTTT. This codes for CSATSLDFTEAFF.

This clonotype was counted ten times or more. The chain combines TRBV5-1 with TRBJ2-1, with 15 bases identical to TRBD2. Germline V gene lookup returns CDR1 SGHRS and CDR2 YFSETQ. The CDR3 has 17 amino acids. V shed 5 bases and J 7 bases; nucleotides not matched to a gene: 10. The CDR3 is CASSPSPGLAGGNEQFF. CDR3 bases: TGCGCCAGCAGTCCCTCCCCGGGACTAGCGGGAGGAAATGAGCAGTTCTTC.

Many counts were recorded for this clonotype. The V and J genes are TRBV5-1 and TRBJ2-1, with 8 bases aligning to TRBD2. V was clipped by 4 bases and J by 7 bases; unmatched bases: 7. The CDR3 extends over 14 amino acids. The germline V gene encodes CDR1 SGHRS and CDR2 YFSETQ. CDR3: CASSRSGGWNEQFF. The CDR3 DNA is TGCGCCAGCAGCCGCAGCGGGGGCTGGAATGAGCAGTTCTTC.

The chain joins TRBV7-2 to TRBJ2-1; 9 bases fit TRBD2. CDR1 is SGHTA, CDR2 FQGNSA, per germline. J was trimmed by 2 bases and V by 4 bases; bases with no gene match: 6. This CDR3 comprises 16 residues. CDR3 sequence reads: CASSSDSGRTYNEQFF. The CDR3 nucleotides are TGTGCCAGCAGCTCCGATAGCGGGAGAACCTACAATGAGCAGTTCTTC.

Ten or more counts support this clonotype. V and J are TRBV29-1 and TRBJ2-2, with D possibly TRBD2 on 6 matching bases. Germline V gene sequence: CDR1 SQVTM, CDR2 ANQGSEA. The CDR3 totals 14 residues. V was shortened by 6 bases and J by 0 bases, with 11 bases between the two germline ends. CDR3 in amino acids: CSVAPGANTGELFF. The CDR3 DNA sequence: TGCAGCGTGGCCCCGGGGGCGAACACCGGGGAGCTGTTTTTT.

This clonotype was found many times. The rearrangement joins TRBV5-6 to TRBJ2-1; the match to TRBD2 covers 9 bases. The CDR3 loop spans 12 amino acids. J lost 10 bases, V lost 4 bases, and 3 bases had no gene match. Germline lookup yields CDR1 SGHDT and CDR2 YYEEEE. The CDR3 here is CASSTGLAEQFF. The CDR3 DNA sequence: TGTGCCAGCAGCACAGGACTAGCGGAGCAGTTCTTC.

This clonotype came up many times. This chain uses TRBV20-1 with TRBJ2-7; D remains ambiguous. Trimming stripped 0 bases from V and 1 base from J, with 16 bases between. In germline, CDR1 is DFQATT, CDR2 SNEGSKA (reference sequence). The CDR3 is made up of 16 amino acids. CDR3 in amino acids: CSARDQRSNPSYEQYF. The DNA for the CDR3 is TGCAGTGCTAGAGATCAGAGGTCTAACCCTTCCTACGAGCAGTACTTC.

In this sample, this clonotype turned up many times. The chain links TRBV14 to TRBJ2-7, with 11 bases lining up with TRBD2. The CDR3 loop spans 15 amino acids. The germline V gene encodes CDR1 SGHDN and CDR2 FVKESK. V trimming: 1 base; J trimming: 4 bases; junction bases outside the gene matches: 3. CDR3 DNA: TGTGCCAGCAGCCAAGGACTAGCGGGGCCGTACGAGCAGTACTTC. Amino acid sequence: CASSQGLAGPYEQYF.